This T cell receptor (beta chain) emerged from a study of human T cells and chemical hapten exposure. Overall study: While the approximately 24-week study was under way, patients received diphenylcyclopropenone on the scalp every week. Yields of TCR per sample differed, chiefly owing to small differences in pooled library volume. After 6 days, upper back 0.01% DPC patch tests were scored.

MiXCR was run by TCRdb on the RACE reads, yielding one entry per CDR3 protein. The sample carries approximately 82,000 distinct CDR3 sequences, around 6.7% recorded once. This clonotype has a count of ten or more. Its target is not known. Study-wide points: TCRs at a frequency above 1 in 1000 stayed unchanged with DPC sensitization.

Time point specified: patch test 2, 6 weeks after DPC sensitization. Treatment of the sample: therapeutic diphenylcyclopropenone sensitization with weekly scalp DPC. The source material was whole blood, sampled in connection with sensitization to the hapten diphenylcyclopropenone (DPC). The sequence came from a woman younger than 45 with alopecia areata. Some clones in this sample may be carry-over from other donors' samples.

The CDR3 region is CASSQEGGRAFF. In DNA form, the CDR3 reads TGTGCCAGCAGCCAAGAAGGGGGAAGGGCTTTCTTT. This chain connects TRBV4-2 to TRBJ1-1; a possible D gene is TRBD1 (6 bases). The CDR3 consists of 12 residues. V lost 0 bases and J lost 11, with 10 bases in between. Germline CDR1 reads LGHNA; CDR2 reads YNFKEQ.